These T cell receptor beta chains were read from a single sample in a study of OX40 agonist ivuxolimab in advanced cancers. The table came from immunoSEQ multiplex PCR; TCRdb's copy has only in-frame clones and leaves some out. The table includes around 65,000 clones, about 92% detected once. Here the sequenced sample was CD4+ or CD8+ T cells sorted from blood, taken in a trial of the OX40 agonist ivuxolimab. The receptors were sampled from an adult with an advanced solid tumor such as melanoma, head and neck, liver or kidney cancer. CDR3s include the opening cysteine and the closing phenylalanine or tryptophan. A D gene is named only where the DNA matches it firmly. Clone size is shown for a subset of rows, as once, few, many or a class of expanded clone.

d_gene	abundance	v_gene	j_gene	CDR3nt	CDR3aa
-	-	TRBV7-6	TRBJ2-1	TGTGCCAGCAGCGGCCGCAGGCGGGCTGGGAATGAGCAGTTCTTC	CASSGRRRAGNEQFF
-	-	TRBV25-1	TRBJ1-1	TGTGCCAGCAGTGAATTGGATGAAGCTTTCTTT	CASSELDEAFF
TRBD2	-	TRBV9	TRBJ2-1	TGTGCCAGCAGCATTATGACTAGCGGCGAATACAATGAGCAGTTCTTC	CASSIMTSGEYNEQFF
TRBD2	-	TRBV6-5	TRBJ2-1	TGTGCCAGCAGTTCTGAGGCTAGCGGGGCCTACAATGAGCAGTTCTTC	CASSSEASGAYNEQFF
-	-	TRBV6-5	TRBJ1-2	TGTGCCAGCAGTTTCGCCGGGACTAAAAGTTGGGGCTACACCTTC	CASSFAGTKSWGYTF
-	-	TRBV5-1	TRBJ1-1	TGCGCCAGCAGCGTGGAGGGCATTCCCGAGTATGAGGACGAAGAAGCTTTCTTT	CASSVEGIPEYEDEEAFF
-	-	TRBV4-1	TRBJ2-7	TGCGCCAGCAGCCAAGCGGGACCCTACGAGCAGTACTTC	CASSQAGPYEQYF
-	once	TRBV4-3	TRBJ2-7	TGCGCCAGCAGCCAAGTCCAGAACTCCTACGAGCAGTACTTC	CASSQVQNSYEQYF
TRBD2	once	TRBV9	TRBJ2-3	TGTGCCAGCAGCGTACCTATAGCGGGAGGGCACACAGATACGCAGTATTTT	CASSVPIAGGHTDTQYF
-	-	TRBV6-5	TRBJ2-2	TGTGCCAGCAGTTATGGGGGGAGCACCGGGGAGCTGTTTTTT	CASSYGGSTGELFF
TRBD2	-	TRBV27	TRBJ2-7	TGTGCCAGCAGTCAGACTAGCGGAGGTCTCTCCTACGAGCAGTACTTC	CASSQTSGGLSYEQYF
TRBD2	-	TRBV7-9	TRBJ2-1	TGTGCCAGCAGCCCACCTAGCGGGGGGGTCTACAATGAGCAGTTCTTC	CASSPPSGGVYNEQFF
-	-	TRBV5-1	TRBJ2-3	TGCGCCAGCAGCTTAACAGATACGCAGTATTTT	CASSLTDTQYF
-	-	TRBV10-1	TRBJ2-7	TGCGCCAGCAGTGAACACGCCACCTACGAGCAGTACTTC	CASSEHATYEQYF
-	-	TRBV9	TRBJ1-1	TGTGCCAGCAGCCCCCATGAGGGCGTTACTGAAGCTTTCTTT	CASSPHEGVTEAFF
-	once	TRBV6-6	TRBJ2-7	TGTGCCAGCAGTTCCCCTGGATACTACGAGCAGTACTTC	CASSSPGYYEQYF
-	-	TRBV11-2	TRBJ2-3	TGTGCCAGCAGCCCGGACCCTAGGGTAGATACGCAGTATTTT	CASSPDPRVDTQYF
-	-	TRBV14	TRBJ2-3	TGTGCCAGCAGCCACCGAGCGGATCCAGATACGCAGTATTTT	CASSHRADPDTQYF
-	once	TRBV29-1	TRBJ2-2	TGCAGCGGAGGGACGGCGAACACCGGGGAGCTGTTTTTT	CSGGTANTGELFF
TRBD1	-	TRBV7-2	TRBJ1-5	TGTGCCAGCAGCTTAGGCCTCCGGGACAGGGGAAGCAATCAGCCCCAGCATTTT	CASSLGLRDRGSNQPQHF
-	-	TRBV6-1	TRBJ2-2	TGTGCCAGCAGTGATCGCAGGGATGGTACCGGGGAGCTGTTTTTT	CASSDRRDGTGELFF
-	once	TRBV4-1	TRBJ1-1	TGCGCCAGCAGCCAAGGGGTGAACACTGAAGCTTTCTTT	CASSQGVNTEAFF
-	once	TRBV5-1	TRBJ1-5	TGCGCCAGCAGCCTAGGGACCTCTAGCAATCAGCCCCAGCATTTT	CASSLGTSSNQPQHF
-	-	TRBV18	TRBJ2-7	TGTGCCAGCTCACCAGACAGCTCCTACGAGCAGTACTTC	CASSPDSSYEQYF
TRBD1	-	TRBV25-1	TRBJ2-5	TGTGCCAGCAGTGAATGGGGCAGGGGGGAGACCCAGTACTTC	CASSEWGRGETQYF
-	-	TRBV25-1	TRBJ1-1	TGTGCCAGCAGTGAACCCGGACAGAACACTGAAGCTTTCTTT	CASSEPGQNTEAFF
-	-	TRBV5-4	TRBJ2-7	TGTGCCAGCAGCTCCGGGCGGGGCGACGAGCAGTACTTC	CASSSGRGDEQYF
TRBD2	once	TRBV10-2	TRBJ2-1	TGCGCCAGCAGTGCGACGACTAGCGGAAGAAATGAGCAGTTCTTC	CASSATTSGRNEQFF
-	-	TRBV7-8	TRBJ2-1	TGTGCCAGCAGCTTAGTAGAGAGTTTGGATCCGTTCTTC	CASSLVESLDPFF
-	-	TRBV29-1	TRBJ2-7	TGCAGCGTTGAACCAGCGGGACAGTACGAGCAGTACTTC	CSVEPAGQYEQYF
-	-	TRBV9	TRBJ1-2	TGTGCCAGCAGTCCAGGGAACTATGGCTACACCTTC	CASSPGNYGYTF
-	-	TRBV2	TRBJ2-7	TGTGCCAGCAGTGAAGGGGGGCTTACCGTCTCCTACGAGCAGTACTTC	CASSEGGLTVSYEQYF
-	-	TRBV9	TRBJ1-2	TGTGCCAGCAGCCAATATGGACAGATTAACTATGGCTACACCTTC	CASSQYGQINYGYTF
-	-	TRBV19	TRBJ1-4	TGTGCCAGTAGTATTGCCGGTGAACTGTTTTTT	CASSIAGELFF
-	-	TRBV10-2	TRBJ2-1	TGCGCCAGCTTTACCGGGCCTTCTTACAATGAGCAGTTCTTC	CASFTGPSYNEQFF
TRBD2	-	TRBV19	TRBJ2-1	TGTGCCAGTAGTATAGTCGGGGGGGACGTCTCCTACAATGAGCAGTTCTTC	CASSIVGGDVSYNEQFF
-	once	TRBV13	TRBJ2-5	TGTGCCAGCAGCTCCGGGGTAGCGGAAGAGACCCAGTACTTC	CASSSGVAEETQYF
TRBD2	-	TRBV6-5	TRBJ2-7	TGTGCCAGCAGTTACTCTGCGGGGGGAACCTACGAGCAGTACTTC	CASSYSAGGTYEQYF
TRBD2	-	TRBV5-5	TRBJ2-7	TGTGCCAGCAGCTTGACACTAGCGGGAGCCCCCTACGAGCAGTACTTC	CASSLTLAGAPYEQYF
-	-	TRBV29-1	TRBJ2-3	TGCAGCGCCATCCCTCCGGGTAAATACGGTACGCAGTATTTT	CSAIPPGKYGTQYF
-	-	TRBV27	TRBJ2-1	TGTGCCAGCAGTTTGGGTTTTTACTCCTACAATGAGCAGTTCTTC	CASSLGFYSYNEQFF
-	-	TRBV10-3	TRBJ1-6	TGTGCCATCAGTCGGGGGACAAGTGGTTCACCCCTCCACTTT	CAISRGTSGSPLHF
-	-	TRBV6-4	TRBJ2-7	TGTGCCAGCAGTGACTCAGGCAACTACGAGCAGTACTTC	CASSDSGNYEQYF
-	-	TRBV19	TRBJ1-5	TGTGCCAGTAATCCTAGCAATCAGCCCCAGCATTTT	CASNPSNQPQHF
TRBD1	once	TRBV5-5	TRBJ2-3	TGTGCCAGCACAGGACAGGGGGACAACAGAGATACGCAGTATTTT	CASTGQGDNRDTQYF
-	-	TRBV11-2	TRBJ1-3	TGTGCCAGCAGCTCCACCACCTCTGGAAACACCATATATTTT	CASSSTTSGNTIYF
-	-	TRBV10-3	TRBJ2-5	TGTGCCATCAGTGAGTCCCGGGTGGAAGGGCAAGAGACCCAGTACTTC	CAISESRVEGQETQYF
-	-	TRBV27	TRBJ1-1	TGTGCCAGCAGAAGGGGGACGAGAAGCACTGAAGCTTTCTTT	CASRRGTRSTEAFF
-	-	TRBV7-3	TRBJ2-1	TGTGCCAGCAGCTTAACAGGGGTCCAGATTTTGACATCCTACAATGAGCAGTTCTTC	CASSLTGVQILTSYNEQFF